Shown below are 8 T cell receptor beta chains from a single sample sequenced in a study of blood T cell repertoires in COVID-19. Clones were read by immunoSEQ multiplex PCR, and TCRdb kept only the in-frame ones, dropping some. The sample has around 250,000 clones, about 84% seen once. Source material: PBMCs or T cells enriched from blood (not recorded which). Every receptor here comes from a woman aged 50 to 60 who had recovered from COVID-19.

The chain links TRBV12-5 to TRBJ2-1, with 9 bases identical to TRBD1. Germline V gene lookup returns CDR1 LGHNT and CDR2 FRNRAP. Trimming took 4 bases from V and 8 from J; bases not matched to a gene: 15. This CDR3 comprises 17 residues. The CDR3 bases are TGTGCTAGTGGTTACCACGCAACCCGGGACAGGGCCCATGAGCAGTTCTTC. Translation gives CASGYHATRDRAHEQFF.

The rearrangement uses TRBV11-2 and TRBJ2-3, with D maybe TRBD1 (6 bases). The CDR3 extends over 15 amino acids. The V gene's germline CDR1 is SGHAT and CDR2 FQNNGV. Trimming stripped 5 bases from V and 8 bases from J, with 20 bases between. The CDR3 DNA is TGTGCCAGCAGCCGACAGGCCCAAGGGCAGGGTACGCAGTATTTT. This gives the protein CASSRQAQGQGTQYF.

This clone was detected only a few times. V and J are TRBV5-8 and TRBJ2-7; 8 bases map to TRBD1. The junction had 8 bases not matched to a gene; V was cut back by 7 bases and J by 2 bases. CDR1 and CDR2 (germline): SGHTS, YDEGEE. CDR3 length equals 14 residues. The CDR3 protein is CASRGRTGPYEQYF. CDR3 in DNA: TGTGCCAGCCGGGGGAGGACAGGGCCCTACGAGCAGTACTTC. Together with reference TRBV5-8 and TRBJ2-7, the CDR3 gives the full variable domain: EAGVTQSPTHLIKTRGQQATLRCSPISGHTSVYWYQQALGLGLQFLLWYDEGEERNRGNFPPRFSGRQFPNYSSELNVNALELEDSALYLCASRGRTGPYEQYFGPGTRLTVT.

The chain carries TRBV30 and TRBJ2-6; weak D call: TRBD1 (5 bases). V was pared by 5 bases and J by 1 base, with 6 bases between. Germline V gene sequence: CDR1 GTSNPN, CDR2 SVGIG (reference sequence). The CDR3 sequence is 13 residues long. CDR3 amino acids: CAWSGSGANVLTF. The DNA of the CDR3 is TGTGCCTGGTCAGGGTCTGGGGCCAACGTCCTGACTTTC. Supplemented by reference TRBV30 and TRBJ2-6, the full variable domain reads SQTIHQWPATLVQPVGSPLSLECTVEGTSNPNLYWYRQAAGRGLQLLFYSVGIGQISSEVPQNLSASRPQDRQFILSSKKLLLSDSGFYLCAWSGSGANVLTFGAGSRLTVL.

The CDR3 sequence is CASSGHGQGLFQPQHF. DNA for the CDR3: TGTGCCAGTAGTGGCCACGGACAGGGGCTTTTTCAGCCCCAGCATTTT. The chain joins TRBV19 to TRBJ1-5; 9 bases align to TRBD1. This CDR3 has 16 residues. V trimming: 5 bases; J trimming: 6 bases; junction bases outside the gene matches: 11. Germline CDR1 reads LNHDA; CDR2 reads SQIVND (reference sequence).

The chain's CDR3 is CASSSRAGVGYGYTF. CDR3 in DNA: TGTGCCAGCAGTTCCCGTGCCGGGGTCGGCTATGGCTACACCTTC. This chain links TRBV27 with TRBJ1-2; D is unresolved. The CDR3 loop spans 15 amino acids. Germline CDR1 is MNHEY and CDR2 is SMNVEV (reference sequence). The V and J ends lost 4 bases and 4 bases respectively, with 16 bases between them.

This chain connects TRBV28 to TRBJ2-7, with 9 bases aligning to TRBD1. Losses at the gene ends were 5 bases for V and 8 bases for J; bases not matched to a gene: 7. The CDR3 contains 13 residues. Germline CDR1 reads MDHEN; CDR2 reads SYDVKM. The DNA of the CDR3 is TGTGCCAGCAGTACCGGACAGGGGAACAAGCAGTACTTC. It encodes CASSTGQGNKQYF.

The chain combines TRBV7-3 with TRBJ2-3, with 9 bases fitting TRBD2. Germline CDR1 and CDR2: SGHTA and FQGTGA. This CDR3 is 17 amino acids long. The junction had 6 bases not matched to a gene; V was cut back by 1 base and J by 1 base. As DNA, the CDR3 is TGTGCCAGCAGCTTAATGAATAGCGGGAGCGGCACAGATACGCAGTATTTT. This translates into CASSLMNSGSGTDTQYF.